These T cell receptor beta chains were read from a single sample in a study of T cell responses to AZD1222 COVID-19 vaccine. The table came from immunoSEQ multiplex PCR; TCRdb's copy has only in-frame clones and leaves some out. There are 100,000 to 120,000 clones in the sample; roughly 90% occur only once, and roughly 2.5% lies in the top ten. The sample here was peripheral blood, taken on day 0 of AZD1222 vaccination. These receptors were taken from an adult in good health. Each CDR3 is given with its conserved first and last residue. Fields, in order: V gene, clone size, D gene, J gene, CDR3 protein, CDR3 DNA. A D gene is named only where the DNA matches it firmly. Clone size is shown for a subset of rows, as once, few, many or a class of expanded clone.

TRBV11-2,-,TRBD2,TRBJ2-3,CASSPRTSGRAADTQYF,TGTGCCAGCAGCCCAAGGACTAGCGGGAGGGCCGCAGATACGCAGTATTTT
TRBV28,-,TRBD2,TRBJ2-3,CASSSPSGGRTDTQYF,TGTGCCAGCAGTTCACCTAGCGGGGGGCGCACAGATACGCAGTATTTT
TRBV19,-,-,TRBJ1-1,CASRRGNSLNTEAFF,TGTGCCAGCCGAAGGGGGAACTCCCTGAACACTGAAGCTTTCTTT
TRBV19,few,-,TRBJ1-2,CASSIPAGGIGYTF,TGTGCCAGTAGTATCCCCGCGGGGGGCATAGGCTACACCTTC
TRBV5-8,-,-,TRBJ2-3,CASSLGGAGNTDTQYF,TGTGCCAGCAGCTTGGGCGGGGCGGGAAACACAGATACGCAGTATTTT
TRBV7-9,-,-,TRBJ1-6,CASSPSASSPLHF,TGTGCCAGCAGCCCTTCGGCCAGTTCACCCCTCCACTTT
TRBV6-5,-,-,TRBJ1-1,CATRHWENTEAFF,TGTGCCACCCGGCATTGGGAGAACACTGAAGCTTTCTTT
TRBV5-7,-,-,TRBJ2-7,CASNSGPAYEQYF,TGTGCCAGCAACTCCGGGCCCGCCTACGAGCAGTACTTC
TRBV2,-,-,TRBJ1-2,CASIGIFYGYTF,TGTGCCAGCATTGGGATATTCTATGGCTACACCTTC
TRBV12-3/TRBV12-4,-,TRBD1,TRBJ2-7,CASSFTGGEEQYF,TGTGCCAGCAGTTTCACAGGGGGCGAGGAGCAGTACTTC
TRBV3-1/TRBV3-2,-,TRBD2,TRBJ2-1,CASSPDSGSFYNEQFF,TGTGCCAGCAGCCCGGATAGCGGGAGCTTCTACAATGAGCAGTTCTTC
TRBV25-1,-,-,TRBJ1-3,CASTQTPSGNTIYF,TGTGCCAGCACCCAGACCCCCTCTGGAAACACCATATATTTT
TRBV7-8,-,-,TRBJ1-5,CASSLSRNQPQHF,TGTGCCAGCAGCTTATCCCGCAATCAGCCCCAGCATTTT
TRBV6-1,few,-,TRBJ1-1,CASSEAVWGTEAFF,TGTGCCAGCAGTGAAGCTGTTTGGGGCACTGAAGCTTTCTTT
TRBV5-5,-,-,TRBJ1-3,CASSLLGNSGNTIYF,TGTGCCAGCAGCTTGTTGGGAAACTCTGGAAACACCATATATTTT
TRBV27,few,-,TRBJ2-4,CVKTNPLAKNIQYF,TGTGTTAAAACCAATCCCTTAGCCAAAAACATTCAGTACTTC
TRBV6-5,-,TRBD1,TRBJ1-1,CASSRTGGNTEAFF,TGTGCCAGCAGTCGGACAGGGGGGAACACTGAAGCTTTCTTT
TRBV6-2/TRBV6-3,-,TRBD2,TRBJ2-5,CASSYTSGMRETQYF,TGTGCCAGCAGTTACACTAGCGGGATGCGAGAGACCCAGTACTTC
TRBV24-1,-,TRBD1,TRBJ1-2,CATSDPQGANGYTF,TGTGCCACCAGTGATCCACAGGGGGCGAATGGCTACACCTTC
TRBV28,-,-,TRBJ2-7,CASSSMTVSYEQYF,TGTGCCAGCAGTTCAATGACAGTCTCCTACGAGCAGTACTTC
TRBV7-2,-,-,TRBJ2-3,CASSLGVARSTDTQYF,TGTGCCAGCAGCTTAGGCGTGGCTCGTAGCACAGATACGCAGTATTTT
TRBV7-8,-,-,TRBJ1-2,CASSLDGQTYGYTF,TGTGCCAGCAGCCTGGATGGACAGACCTATGGCTACACCTTC
TRBV11-1,-,-,TRBJ2-3,CASTRGVVATDTQYF,TGTGCCAGCACCAGAGGTGTGGTAGCAACAGATACGCAGTATTTT
TRBV3-1/TRBV3-2,-,-,TRBJ1-1,CASSRGQMNTEAFF,TGTGCCAGCAGCCGCGGACAGATGAACACTGAAGCTTTCTTT
TRBV18,-,-,TRBJ2-2,CASSPQRERVTGELFF,TGTGCCAGCTCACCTCAGAGAGAACGGGTCACCGGGGAGCTGTTTTTT
TRBV6-2/TRBV6-3,-,-,TRBJ2-1,CASSYSEGANEQFF,TGTGCCAGCAGTTACTCGGAGGGGGCCAATGAGCAGTTCTTC
TRBV15,-,-,TRBJ2-6,CATSPGLAGSGANVLTF,TGTGCCACCAGCCCGGGCCTTGCGGGCTCTGGGGCCAACGTCCTGACTTTC
TRBV11-2,-,-,TRBJ2-6,CASSLGNSGANVLTF,TGTGCCAGCAGCCTCGGTAACTCTGGGGCCAACGTCCTGACTTTC
TRBV7-2,-,-,TRBJ2-1,CASSLRPGDRNEQFF,TGTGCCAGCAGCTTACGGCCGGGAGACAGAAATGAGCAGTTCTTC
TRBV6-2/TRBV6-3,-,TRBD1,TRBJ2-1,CASSRTGNYNEQFF,TGTGCCAGCAGTCGGACAGGGAACTACAATGAGCAGTTCTTC
TRBV27,-,TRBD2,TRBJ2-2,CAAGAEENTGELFF,TGTGCCGCGGGAGCGGAGGAGAACACCGGGGAGCTGTTTTTT
TRBV4-1,-,TRBD1,TRBJ2-4,CASSQGFQGAVGNIQYF,TGCGCCAGCAGCCAAGGTTTTCAGGGGGCCGTTGGAAACATTCAGTACTTC
TRBV11-3,-,-,TRBJ2-5,CASSRTAQETQYF,TGTGCCAGCAGCCGGACAGCTCAAGAGACCCAGTACTTC
TRBV11-2,once,-,TRBJ2-2,CASSLDRTGELFF,TGTGCCAGCAGCTTAGACAGGACCGGGGAGCTGTTTTTT
TRBV2,-,TRBD2,TRBJ2-5,CASGSTSGSPQETQYF,TGTGCCAGCGGATCAACTAGCGGGAGTCCCCAAGAGACCCAGTACTTC
TRBV5-6,few,-,TRBJ2-1,CASTRGGADNEQFF,TGTGCCAGCACCCGAGGGGGAGCGGACAATGAGCAGTTCTTC
TRBV5-4,-,-,TRBJ2-7,CASSLEGYEQYF,TGTGCCAGCAGCTTGGAGGGCTACGAGCAGTACTTC
TRBV5-8,-,-,TRBJ2-1,CASSRDAYNEQFF,TGTGCCAGCAGCCGGGACGCCTACAATGAGCAGTTCTTC
TRBV3-1/TRBV3-2,-,-,TRBJ2-1,CASSPRTTNEQFF,TGTGCCAGCAGCCCCCGGACGACCAATGAGCAGTTCTTC
TRBV2,-,TRBD1,TRBJ1-1,CASSGTGGYTEAFF,TGTGCCAGCAGTGGAACAGGGGGCTACACTGAAGCTTTCTTT
TRBV5-8,-,TRBD1,TRBJ2-7,CASSYRPGQGDYEQYF,TGTGCCAGCAGCTACCGCCCGGGACAGGGGGACTACGAGCAGTACTTC
TRBV2,-,TRBD1,TRBJ1-1,CASSDRTGYGAEAFF,TGTGCCAGCAGCGACAGGACAGGGTACGGCGCTGAAGCTTTCTTT
TRBV5-1,-,TRBD1,TRBJ1-1,CASSTDRDTEAFF,TGCGCCAGCAGTACGGACAGGGACACTGAAGCTTTCTTT
TRBV5-5,few,-,TRBJ1-5,CASSLLGSSNQPQHF,TGTGCCAGCAGCTTGCTGGGCTCTAGCAATCAGCCCCAGCATTTT
TRBV21-1,-,-,TRBJ2-2,CASIFLETSVLAGVLTGELFF,TGTGCCAGCATCTTCTTGGAGACTAGCGTGCTAGCGGGAGTTCTCACCGGGGAGCTGTTTTTT
TRBV5-1,-,-,TRBJ2-3,CASRTRSTDTQYF,TGCGCCAGCAGAACAAGGAGCACAGATACGCAGTATTTT
TRBV13,-,-,TRBJ2-3,CASSLRRQTTDTQYF,TGTGCCAGCAGCCTCAGACGGCAGACCACAGATACGCAGTATTTT
TRBV5-1,-,-,TRBJ2-5,CASSSAGRQETQYF,TGCGCCAGCAGCTCCGCGGGCAGGCAAGAGACCCAGTACTTC
TRBV6-1,few,-,TRBJ2-1,CASSDPGLANEQFF,TGTGCCAGCAGTGATCCAGGTCTAGCCAATGAGCAGTTCTTC
TRBV5-6,-,TRBD1,TRBJ1-3,CASSWGQGGHSGNTIYF,TGTGCCAGCAGCTGGGGACAGGGGGGTCACAGTGGAAACACCATATATTTT
TRBV5-1,once,TRBD1,TRBJ2-6,CASSPPGTGDPGANVLTF,TGCGCCAGCAGCCCACCCGGGACAGGGGACCCTGGGGCCAACGTCCTGACTTTC
TRBV6-2/TRBV6-3,-,-,TRBJ1-2,CASSYSVDRTGGYTF,TGTGCCAGCAGTTATTCCGTTGATCGCACCGGTGGCTACACCTTC
TRBV28,-,TRBD1,TRBJ1-1,CASSSAGQVNMNTEAFF,TGTGCCAGCAGTTCGGCAGGACAGGTCAACATGAACACTGAAGCTTTCTTT
TRBV19,-,-,TRBJ1-3,CASREGPNSGNTIYF,TGTGCCAGTAGAGAGGGGCCGAACTCTGGAAACACCATATATTTT
TRBV23-1,once,TRBD2,TRBJ2-1,CASNHPSAEGTSQIRNEQFF,TGCGCCAGCAACCACCCAAGTGCCGAAGGGACTAGCCAAATAAGAAATGAGCAGTTCTTC
TRBV19,-,-,TRBJ2-3,CASSIGQTTDTQYF,TGTGCCAGTAGTATCGGACAGACCACAGATACGCAGTATTTT
TRBV4-2,-,-,TRBJ2-7,CASSQGGLAYEQYF,TGTGCCAGCAGCCAAGGAGGGTTAGCCTACGAGCAGTACTTC
TRBV28,-,TRBD1,TRBJ1-6,CASSLRQGRRNSPLHF,TGTGCCAGCAGTTTACGACAGGGACGGCGTAATTCACCCCTCCACTTT
TRBV28,-,TRBD1,TRBJ2-2,CASSHRQGLKSGGELFF,TGTGCCAGCAGTCATCGACAGGGCCTTAAGTCTGGCGGGGAGCTGTTTTTT
TRBV15,-,TRBD2,TRBJ2-7,CATSRAGGSNEQYF,TGTGCCACCAGCAGAGCCGGCGGGAGCAACGAGCAGTACTTC